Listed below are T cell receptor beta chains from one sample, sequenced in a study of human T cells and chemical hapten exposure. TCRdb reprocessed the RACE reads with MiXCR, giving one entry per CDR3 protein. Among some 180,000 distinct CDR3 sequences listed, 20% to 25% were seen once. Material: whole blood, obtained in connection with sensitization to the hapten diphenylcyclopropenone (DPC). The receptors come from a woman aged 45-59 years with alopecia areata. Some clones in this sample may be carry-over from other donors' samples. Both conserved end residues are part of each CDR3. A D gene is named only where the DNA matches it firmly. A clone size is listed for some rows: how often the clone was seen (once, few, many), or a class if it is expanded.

TGTGCCAGCAGCCAAGCGGTACAGGGTAGAGGAAACACCATATATTTT,CASSQAVQGRGNTIYF,TRBJ1-3,NA,NA,TRBV3-1
TGCAGTGCCGTAACCCGGGAGGGATTGGCCGAGCAGTACTTC,CSAVTREGLAEQYF,TRBJ2-7,TRBD2,NA,TRBV20-1
TGTGCCAGCAGCTTAGGAGGGAGGCAGCCCTACGAGCAGTACTTC,CASSLGGRQPYEQYF,TRBJ2-7,NA,few,TRBV7-2
TGTGCCAGCACCCCTCAGAGGGCCTACGAGCAGTACTTC,CASTPQRAYEQYF,TRBJ2-7,NA,few,TRBV2
TGTGCCAGCAGTTTAGGGGACAGGAACAATGAGCAGTTCTTC,CASSLGDRNNEQFF,TRBJ2-1,TRBD1,NA,TRBV27
TGTGCCAGCAGCTTCAGGGGGCCATCGTACAATGAGCAGTTCTTC,CASSFRGPSYNEQFF,TRBJ2-1,TRBD1,few,TRBV11-2
TGCGCCAGCAGTCCCCAAGTTCTCGGGAACACAGATACGCAGTATTTT,CASSPQVLGNTDTQYF,TRBJ2-3,NA,NA,TRBV10-1
TGTGCCAGCTCACCACCGGACTATGGCTACACCTTC,CASSPPDYGYTF,TRBJ1-2,NA,NA,TRBV18
TGCAGCGTTGGGACTAGCGGCCACTACGAGCAGTACTTC,CSVGTSGHYEQYF,TRBJ2-7,TRBD2,few,TRBV29-1
TGCAGCGCGTCCCGGGGACATCAGAACACTGAAGCTTTCTTT,CSASRGHQNTEAFF,TRBJ1-1,NA,few,TRBV29-1
TGTGCCAGCAGCCAAGGTTACGGCAACACTGAAGCTTTCTTT,CASSQGYGNTEAFF,TRBJ1-1,NA,NA,TRBV14
TGTGCCAGCACCCATAGGGGGAGGAGCTACACCGGGGAGCTGTTTTTT,CASTHRGRSYTGELFF,TRBJ2-2,NA,few,TRBV7-9
TGTGCAAGTCGCTCGGGACTAGCGGGAGGTTTCCACGAGCAGTACTTC,CASRSGLAGGFHEQYF,TRBJ2-7,NA,NA,TRBV12-2
TGTGCCAGCAGGGAGACAGTGCAGTTCTTC,CASRETVQFF,TRBJ2-1,NA,NA,TRBV6-1
TGTGCCAGCAGCTTATCCGGGACTAGGTACAATGAGCAGTTCTTC,CASSLSGTRYNEQFF,TRBJ2-1,TRBD2,NA,TRBV7-2
TGTGCCACCCAAAATAGCGGGAGTGGCACCGGGGAGCTGTTTTTT,CATQNSGSGTGELFF,TRBJ2-2,TRBD2,NA,TRBV15
TGTGCCAGCAGTGAAGCCCGAGGAGGCGAAGCTTTCTTT,CASSEARGGEAFF,TRBJ1-1,NA,few,TRBV2
TGTGCCACCAGTGACCGGACAGGGGAAGAGACCCAGTACTTC,CATSDRTGEETQYF,TRBJ2-5,TRBD1,few,TRBV24-1
TGTGCCAGCAGCAAAACTAGCGGGAGATCAGAGACCCAGTACTTC,CASSKTSGRSETQYF,TRBJ2-5,TRBD2,few,TRBV5-6
TGTGCCAGCAGCTTAAGTGACCCCCGAGCGGACACTGAAGCTTTCTTT,CASSLSDPRADTEAFF,TRBJ1-1,NA,few,TRBV7-2
TGTGCCAGCAGCTTAGGGACCCCGTTCCAGTACTTC,CASSLGTPFQYF,TRBJ2-5,NA,few,TRBV7-2
TGCAGTGCTAGAGATCAGGGGGGAGAGGTGAACACTGAAGCTTTCTTT,CSARDQGGEVNTEAFF,TRBJ1-1,TRBD1,few,TRBV20-1
TGTGCCAGCAGCCAAGATACAGGGTGGACCGGGGAGCTGTTTTTT,CASSQDTGWTGELFF,TRBJ2-2,NA,many,TRBV4-2
TGTGCCAGCAGCTTAGTCTCGGGAGCGCAGGGTGAGCAGTTCTTC,CASSLVSGAQGEQFF,TRBJ2-1,NA,NA,TRBV7-2
TGTGCCATCAGAGACCAGGGGGCGAGTGGAAACACCATATATTTT,CAIRDQGASGNTIYF,TRBJ1-3,TRBD1,NA,TRBV10-3
TGTGCCAGCAGTTGGCCCTCGGGGGAGCTGTTTTTT,CASSWPSGELFF,TRBJ2-2,NA,NA,TRBV28
TGTGCCAGCAGCGGAGGTAGGGACAATTCACCCCTCCACTTT,CASSGGRDNSPLHF,TRBJ1-6,NA,few,TRBV9
TGTGCCATCAGCGATACCGGACCGCGTGGAGGCTACAATGAGCAGTTCTTC,CAISDTGPRGGYNEQFF,TRBJ2-1,NA,NA,TRBV10-3
TGTGCCAGCAGCGTAGCCCAGACAGGGAACACCGGGGAGCTGTTTTTT,CASSVAQTGNTGELFF,TRBJ2-2,NA,NA,TRBV9
TGCAGTGCGATGGGAGGGACTGAAGCTTTCTTT,CSAMGGTEAFF,TRBJ1-1,NA,NA,TRBV20-1
TGTGCCAGCAGCTACCTTGAATCAGGGAAGAACGAGCAGTACTTC,CASSYLESGKNEQYF,TRBJ2-7,NA,NA,TRBV7-8
TGTGCCAGCAGTTTAAGGGAGAACACTGAAGCTTTCTTT,CASSLRENTEAFF,TRBJ1-1,NA,NA,TRBV12-3/TRBV12-4
TGTGCCATCAGTGAGACCATGCCCGACACTGAAGCTTTCTTT,CAISETMPDTEAFF,TRBJ1-1,NA,few,TRBV10-3
TGTGCCAGCAGCTTTAGCAGAGACACTGAAGCTTTCTTT,CASSFSRDTEAFF,TRBJ1-1,NA,NA,TRBV5-5
TGCGCCAGCAGCTTCCTAGCGGACCTGAGCTCCTACGAGCAGTACTTC,CASSFLADLSSYEQYF,TRBJ2-7,TRBD2,few,TRBV5-1
TGTGCCAGTAGCGCCGGGACAGGGTATTCCCACGAGCAGTACTTC,CASSAGTGYSHEQYF,TRBJ2-7,TRBD1,once,TRBV11-2
TGCAGCGTTGACCCAGGAAATTCCAACTACGAGCAGTACTTC,CSVDPGNSNYEQYF,TRBJ2-7,NA,few,TRBV29-1
TGTGCCAGCAGCCTACTTGAGGGGAACTATGGCTACACCTTC,CASSLLEGNYGYTF,TRBJ1-2,NA,NA,TRBV7-9
TGTGCCAGCAGCTCGCCGGGTAACGGGGAGCTGTTTTTT,CASSSPGNGELFF,TRBJ2-2,NA,few,TRBV11-3
TGCGCCAGCAGCTTGGGGCAGGGGGCCGCGGGAAACACCATATATTTT,CASSLGQGAAGNTIYF,TRBJ1-3,TRBD1,few,TRBV5-1
TGTGCCAGCAGTTACCCGGGACAGGGGAGAAACAATGAGCAGTTCTTC,CASSYPGQGRNNEQFF,TRBJ2-1,TRBD1,NA,TRBV6-2/TRBV6-3
TGTGCCAGCAAAAATTCACAGGGCACCGGGGAGCTGTTTTTT,CASKNSQGTGELFF,TRBJ2-2,NA,few,TRBV27
TGTGCCAGCAGCTTAGCGATAGGGAACACCGGGGAGCTGTTTTTT,CASSLAIGNTGELFF,TRBJ2-2,NA,few,TRBV7-2
TGTGCCAGCAGTCTCTTTAGCGGGAGTGAGGATACGCAGTATTTT,CASSLFSGSEDTQYF,TRBJ2-3,TRBD2,few,TRBV6-4
TGTGCCAGCAGCCCACTGTTCCTAGCGGGGTCCTACGAGCAGTACTTC,CASSPLFLAGSYEQYF,TRBJ2-7,TRBD2,many,TRBV4-2
TGTGCCAGCAGCTTGCCCGGACCGGGACACTTAAACACTGAAGCTTTCTTT,CASSLPGPGHLNTEAFF,TRBJ1-1,NA,NA,TRBV5-4
TGTGCCAGCAGCCCGCCCCTAGCGGGAGTTTACAATGAGCAGTTCTTC,CASSPPLAGVYNEQFF,TRBJ2-1,TRBD2,few,TRBV7-9
TGTGCCATCAGTGAGTCCCAGGGCGGCTCCTACAATGAGCAGTTCTTC,CAISESQGGSYNEQFF,TRBJ2-1,NA,NA,TRBV10-3
TGCAGCGTTGGGAACAGGGGGCCGATCGGGGAGCTGTTTTTT,CSVGNRGPIGELFF,TRBJ2-2,TRBD1,NA,TRBV29-1
TGTGCCAGCAGACTAGCGGGAGGACAAGAGACCCAGTACTTC,CASRLAGGQETQYF,TRBJ2-5,TRBD2,few,TRBV12-3/TRBV12-4